What follows are 18 T cell receptor beta chains derived from one specimen sequenced in a study of blood T cell repertoires in COVID-19. The repertoire was sequenced with immunoSEQ multiplex PCR; TCRdb's copy has only in-frame clones and lacks some. The data contain fewer than 200,000 clones, 65% to 90% of them singletons. Sequencing was done on a sample of peripheral blood. All receptors come from a human donor in a cohort sampled during active COVID-19.

V is TRBV10-1 and J is TRBJ1-5; 7 bases match TRBD1. Germline-derived CDR1 and CDR2 are WNHNN and SYGVQD (reference sequence). The CDR3 is 14 residues long. Trimming removed 6 bases from V and 3 bases from J; junction bases left unmatched: 5. The CDR3 loop is CASSMTGPNQPQHF. Here the CDR3 DNA reads TGCGCCAGCAGCATGACAGGGCCCAATCAGCCCCAGCATTTT.

The V gene is TRBV21-1, the J gene TRBJ1-2; the table's D gene call, TRBD1, was not cross checked with the DNA. TRBV21-1 is a known pseudogene. The CDR3 totals 15 residues. This chain's CDR3 is CASSKDGTANYGYTF. The DNA for the CDR3 is TGTGCCAGCAGCAAAGATGGGACAGCTAACTATGGCTACACCTTC.

The rearrangement uses TRBV7-2 and TRBJ2-1, with D maybe TRBD2 (6 bases). V was clipped by 4 bases and J by 3 bases, with 16 bases between them. Looked up from germline, CDR1 is SGHTA and CDR2 is FQGNSA. The CDR3 contains 16 residues. CDR3 loop: CASSYQGGVVYNEQFF. The CDR3 DNA follows: TGTGCCAGCAGCTACCAGGGAGGCGTGGTCTACAATGAGCAGTTCTTC.

This clone showed up just a few times. The gene calls are TRBV7-2 and TRBJ1-3; TRBD1 matches 7 bases. V gave up 3 bases and J gave up 4 bases; unmatched junction bases: 3. Looked up from germline, CDR1 is SGHTA and CDR2 is FQGNSA. The length of the CDR3 is 14 residues. The CDR3 spells CASSFQGGGNTIYF. The DNA for the CDR3 is TGTGCCAGCAGCTTCCAGGGGGGAGGAAACACCATATATTTT.

CDR3 nucleotides: TGTGCCAGCACCCAGAATGGGGGGGTAACCTACGAGCAGTACTTC. This sequence encodes CASTQNGGVTYEQYF. The chain has TRBV5-6 and TRBJ2-7; the match to TRBD2 covers 7 bases. Losses at the gene ends were 6 bases for V and 2 bases for J; bases not matched to a gene: 11. The CDR3 covers 15 residues. Per germline, CDR1 SGHDT and CDR2 YYEEEE.

This sequence joins TRBV9 and TRBJ2-7, with a tentative D call TRBD2 (7 bases). CDR3 length equals 16 residues. Trimming left V 3 bases short and J 3 bases short, with 19 bases between. Germline loops: CDR1 SGDLS, CDR2 YYNGEE. The CDR3: CASSERGGVSLYEQYF. CDR3 sequence (DNA): TGTGCCAGCAGCGAACGAGGGGGGGTCTCCCTCTACGAGCAGTACTTC.

The genes are TRBV4-1 and TRBJ1-1, with D possibly matching TRBD1 (6 bases). CDR3 size: 22 residues. CDR1 and CDR2 (germline): MGHRA, YSYEKL. V shed 5 bases and J shed 3 bases, with 37 bases lying between them. Here the CDR3 DNA reads TGCGCCAGCAGCGATGGAAGGGGGACCTCCATGGCGATCCACCTAGCGGACACTGAAGCTTTCTTT. Protein product: CASSDGRGTSMAIHLADTEAFF.

This clone came up a few times. The rearrangement uses TRBV13 and TRBJ2-7; D is unclear. From germline, CDR1 is PRHDT and CDR2 FYEKMQ (reference sequence). CDR3 size: 12 residues. V lost 5 bases and J 7 bases, leaving 12 bases between the germline ends. Written as DNA, the CDR3 is TGTGCCAGCAGCACCCTAAATCGGGAGCAGTACTTC. Protein product: CASSTLNREQYF.

The chain combines TRBV10-3 with TRBJ1-2; the D is unclear. V lost 0 bases, J lost 2 bases, and 10 bases lay in between. CDR1 and CDR2 (germline): ENHRY, SYGVKD. The CDR3 runs 15 residues. The CDR3 is CAISESMGGNYGYTF. CDR3 DNA sequence: TGTGCCATCAGTGAGTCGATGGGAGGAAACTATGGCTACACCTTC.

V and J are TRBV7-3 and TRBJ1-1, with D tentatively TRBD1 (6 bases). Trimming shortened V by 5 bases and J by 1 base, and 8 bases separated the two germline ends. The CDR3 covers 13 residues. Germline V gives CDR1 SGHTA, CDR2 FQGTGA. The CDR3, as DNA: TGTGCCAGCAGCCCAGGGGAGAACACTGAAGCTTTCTTT. Encoded protein: CASSPGENTEAFF.

J is TRBJ2-3 and V is TRBV11-2; D possibly corresponds to TRBD2 (7 bases). Germline values: CDR1 SGHAT, CDR2 FQNNGV. The ends were cut back, 1 base at V and 2 bases at J, with 10 bases in the middle. The CDR3 has 15 amino acids. CDR3 amino acids: CASSLGGGTTDTQYF. The CDR3, as DNA: TGTGCCAGCAGCTTAGGGGGGGGCACCACAGATACGCAGTATTTT.

This clone was picked up a small number of times. The rearrangement links TRBV13 to TRBJ2-7; 10 nucleotides align to TRBD1. Trimming at V came to 4 bases and at J to 5 bases, leaving 11 bases not matched to a gene. This CDR3 is 16 amino acids long. Germline values: CDR1 PRHDT, CDR2 FYEKMQ (reference sequence). The CDR3 bases are TGTGCCAGCAGCTCATCCCGGGGACAGGGGATCAACGAGCAGTACTTC. The encoded protein is CASSSSRGQGINEQYF. Full variable domain (rest looked up from reference TRBV13 and TRBJ2-7): AAGVIQSPRHLIKEKRETATLKCYPIPRHDTVYWYQQGPGQDPQFLISFYEKMQSDKGSIPDRFSAQQFSDYHSELNMSSLELGDSALYFCASSSSRGQGINEQYFGPGTRLTVT.

The rearrangement uses TRBV19 and TRBJ1-1; TRBD1 aligns across 8 bases. This CDR3 contains 15 residues. Trimming cost V 4 bases and J 0 bases; bases outside gene matches: 4. Germline CDR1 LNHDA, CDR2 SQIVND (reference sequence). The CDR3 region has the DNA TGTGCCAGTAGTAGAGGACAGGGCCTGAACACTGAAGCTTTCTTT. Residues: CASSRGQGLNTEAFF.

This rearrangement joins TRBV18 to TRBJ2-7; TRBD1 agrees at 7 bases. With V trimmed by 6 bases and J by 6 bases, 5 bases remained unmatched. The CDR3 is 12 amino acids. Germline V lookup: CDR1 KGHSH, CDR2 LQKENI. CDR3 nucleotides: TGTGCCAGCTCGGTAGGGGGCCCCGAGCAGTACTTC. Its translation: CASSVGGPEQYF.

This clone was counted once. This rearrangement joins TRBV10-1 to TRBJ1-1, with D perhaps matching TRBD1 (5 bases). Germline assignment: CDR1 WNHNN and CDR2 SYGVQD (reference sequence). Trimming cost V 0 bases and J 0 bases, with 8 bases left between them. This CDR3 is built from 15 residues. CDR3 amino acids: CASSESPGLNTEAFF. The CDR3 bases are TGCGCCAGCAGTGAGTCCCCAGGGTTGAACACTGAAGCTTTCTTT.

This clone has a handful of counts. A read error is possible here, since a much larger clone lies one base away. Different DNA sequences within this sample yield the same CDR3. The rearrangement uses TRBV7-2 and TRBJ2-7; D call uncertain. The V gene's germline CDR1 is SGHTA and CDR2 FQGNSA. Trimming pared 5 bases from V and 2 bases from J, leaving 4 bases between. This CDR3 has 11 amino acids. In nucleotides, the CDR3 is TGTGCCAGCAGCCCCGCCTACGAGCAGTACTTC. This encodes CASSPAYEQYF. Using reference TRBV7-2 and TRBJ2-7 for the parts outside the CDR3, the full variable domain is GAGVSQSPSNKVTEKGKDVELRCDPISGHTALYWYRQSLGQGLEFLIYFQGNSAPDKSGLPSDRFSAERTGGSVSTLTIQRTQQEDSAVYLCASSPAYEQYFGPGTRLTVT.

The chain employs TRBV27 and TRBJ1-5; 9 bases line up with TRBD1. The CDR3 is made up of 15 amino acids. Germline V gene sequence: CDR1 MNHEY, CDR2 SMNVEV (reference sequence). The junction had 8 bases not matched to a gene; V was cut back by 5 bases and J by 6 bases. CDR3 DNA: TGTGCCAGCAGTCCGGGACAGGGAAGAGCTCAGCCCCAGCATTTT. Residues: CASSPGQGRAQPQHF.

The genes are TRBV3-1 (or the pseudogene TRBV3-2) and TRBJ1-1; TRBD1 might be the D (5 bases). This CDR3 contains 15 residues. Trimming took 4 bases from V and 4 from J, leaving 16 bases between them. Germline V gene data show CDR1 as LGHDT and CDR2 as YNNKEL (reference sequence). DNA for the CDR3: TGTGCCAGCAGCCCCTCCTCAGGGCTGGGCACTGAAGCTTTCTTT. It codes for CASSPSSGLGTEAFF.